What follows describes a single TCR beta chain. A much more abundant neighbour one base away suggests this may be a read error. Germline assignment: CDR1 SGHRS and CDR2 YFSETQ. This CDR3 comprises 16 residues. V lost 0 bases and J lost 7, with 20 bases in between. 5'RACE with 10-nucleotide random UMIs produced the cDNA. TCRdb redid the calling of the 5' RACE reads with MiXCR, one entry per CDR3 protein. The data contain roughly 74,000 distinct CDR3 sequences, roughly 5% of them seen just once; the ten biggest clones take up roughly 7%. These data come from a study of neurological immune-mediated disorders.

The clonotype was recovered from a man aged 18 to 29 with multiple sclerosis. The chain uses TRBV5-1 and TRBJ2-7; TRBD1 is a possible D gene (5 bases). The sample consisted of PBMCs. CDR3 sequence: CASSLGPRVGSQEQYF. CDR3 in DNA: TGCGCCAGCAGCTTGGGCCCCAGGGTGGGCTCCCAAGAGCAGTACTTC.